One sample yielded the 6 T cell receptor beta chains listed below, sequenced in a study of CD8 T cell repertoires and HIV-1 epitope variants. These receptors' antigens are unknown. Here immunoSEQ multiplex PCR was the method, and the copy in TCRdb shows in-frame clones only, minus some. The repertoire holds thousands of clones, with about 65% as singletons. The material sequenced was cultured CD8+ T cells derived from PBMCs. The receptors were gathered from a male donor with HIV.

Remarks on this clone: This sample also contains other DNA sequences that code for the same CDR3. V gene TRBV7-2 combines with J gene TRBJ2-1; no reliable D call. CDR3 length: 13 amino acids. Deletions cut 1 base from V and 7 bases from J, with 8 bases between. Germline V lookup: CDR1 SGHTA, CDR2 FQGNSA. The CDR3 loop is CASSLGGENEQFF. In nucleotides, the CDR3 is TGTGCCAGCAGCTTAGGAGGAGAGAATGAGCAGTTCTTC.

This chain joins TRBV28 and TRBJ2-7; D remains ambiguous. Germline lookup yields CDR1 MDHEN and CDR2 SYDVKM. The V gene lost 7 bases and the J gene lost 0 bases, with 13 bases spanning the gap. This CDR3 has 14 amino acids. CDR3 nucleotide sequence: TGTGCCAGCACCCTCGAGGAGAGCTCCTACGAGCAGTACTTC. It specifies CASTLEESSYEQYF.

This chain uses TRBV4-2 with TRBJ1-2; unclear D gene. CDR3 length: 12 amino acids. Germline V gene lookup returns CDR1 LGHNA and CDR2 YNFKEQ. Trimming removed 2 bases from V and 1 base from J, with 2 bases in between. CDR3 in amino acids: CASSQNNYGYTF. The CDR3 DNA follows: TGTGCCAGCAGCCAAAATAACTATGGCTACACCTTC.

The chain combines TRBV6-1 with TRBJ1-4; possible D gene TRBD1, 5 bases. The CDR3 consists of 19 residues. Trimming left V 2 bases short and J 0 bases short, with 19 bases between. Germline CDR1 reads MNHNS; CDR2 reads SASEGT. This CDR3 is CASSENQDTYGATNEKLFF. The CDR3 DNA sequence: TGTGCCAGCAGTGAAAACCAGGACACTTACGGGGCAACTAATGAAAAACTGTTTTTT.

This clone showed up just a few times. CDR3 residues: CASSLARNPYNEQFF. The CDR3 DNA sequence: TGTGCCAGCAGCTTAGCGCGAAATCCCTACAATGAGCAGTTCTTC. The chain has TRBV7-2 and TRBJ2-1; D is uncertain. The germline CDR1 and CDR2 sequences are SGHTA and FQGNSA. The CDR3 loop spans 15 amino acids. The V end lost 0 bases, the J end lost 2 bases, and 8 bases lay between the germline ends.

This rearrangement joins TRBV7-9 to TRBJ2-7, with D possibly TRBD2 on 6 matching bases. This CDR3 has 12 residues. Germline CDR1 and CDR2: SEHNR and FQNEAQ (reference sequence). The V end lost 10 bases, the J end lost 0 bases, and 10 bases lay between the germline ends. CDR3 DNA sequence: TGTGCCACGGGGGACGGCTCCTACGAGCAGTACTTC. It codes for CATGDGSYEQYF. Based on the CDR3 plus reference TRBV7-9 and TRBJ2-7, the full variable domain is DTGVSQNPRHKITKRGQNVTFRCDPISEHNRLYWYRQTLGQGPEFLTYFQNEAQLEKSRLLSDRFSAERPKGSFSTLEIQRTEQGDSAMYLCATGDGSYEQYFGPGTRLTVT.